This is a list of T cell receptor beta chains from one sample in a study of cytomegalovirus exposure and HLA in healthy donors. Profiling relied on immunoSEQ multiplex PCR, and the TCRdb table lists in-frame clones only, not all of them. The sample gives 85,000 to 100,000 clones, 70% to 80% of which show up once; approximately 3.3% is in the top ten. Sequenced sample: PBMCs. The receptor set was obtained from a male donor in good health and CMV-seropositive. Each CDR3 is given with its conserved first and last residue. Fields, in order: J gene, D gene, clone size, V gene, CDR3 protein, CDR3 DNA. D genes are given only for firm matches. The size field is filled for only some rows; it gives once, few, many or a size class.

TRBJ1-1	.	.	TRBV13	CASSPYSNTEAFF	TGTGCCAGCAGCCCATACAGTAACACTGAAGCTTTCTTT
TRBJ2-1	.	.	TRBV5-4	CASSSDSGSGLYEQFF	TGTGCCAGCAGCTCGGACTCGGGGTCCGGGTTGTATGAGCAGTTCTTC
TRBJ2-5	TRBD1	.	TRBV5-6	CASSLAGTGEETQYF	TGTGCCAGCAGCTTGGCCGGGACAGGGGAAGAGACCCAGTACTTC
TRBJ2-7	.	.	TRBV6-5	CASSYTASYEQYF	TGTGCCAGCAGTTACACAGCCTCCTACGAGCAGTACTTC
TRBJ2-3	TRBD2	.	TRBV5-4	CASSLSGAFDTQYF	TGTGCCAGCAGCTTGAGCGGGGCATTTGATACGCAGTATTTT
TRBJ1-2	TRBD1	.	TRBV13	CASSLKSMVGTGVWNYGYTF	TGTGCCAGCAGCTTAAAGTCAATGGTCGGGACAGGGGTTTGGAACTATGGCTACACCTTC
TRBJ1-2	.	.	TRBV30	CAYRITGRRSNYGYTF	TGTGCCTACAGAATCACAGGGAGACGGTCTAACTATGGCTACACCTTC
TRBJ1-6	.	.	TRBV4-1	CASSQVQSGSPLHF	TGCGCCAGCAGCCAAGTACAGAGTGGATCACCCCTCCACTTT
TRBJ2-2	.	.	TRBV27	CASSLLNTGELFF	TGTGCCAGCAGTTTACTGAACACCGGGGAGCTGTTTTTT
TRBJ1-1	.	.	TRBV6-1	CASRGRNTEAFF	TGTGCCAGCCGGGGTCGGAACACTGAAGCTTTCTTT
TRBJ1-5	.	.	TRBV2	CASSPDRSNQPQHF	TGTGCCAGCAGCCCGGACAGAAGCAATCAGCCCCAGCATTTT
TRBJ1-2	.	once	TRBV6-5	CASSYRGRDGYTF	TGTGCCAGCAGTTACAGGGGTCGGGATGGCTACACCTTC
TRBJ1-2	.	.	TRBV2	CASMRGTLNYGYTF	TGTGCCAGCATGAGGGGGACACTAAACTATGGCTACACCTTC
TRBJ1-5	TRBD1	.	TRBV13	CASSLGMTGEGGQPQHF	TGTGCCAGCAGCTTAGGAATGACAGGGGAGGGAGGACAGCCCCAGCATTTT
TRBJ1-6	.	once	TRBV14	CASTRAAGGNSPLHF	TGTGCCAGCACGAGGGCCGCCGGGGGAAATTCACCCCTCCACTTT
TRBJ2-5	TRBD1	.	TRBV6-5	CASKSGTAQETQYF	TGTGCCAGCAAATCCGGGACAGCCCAAGAGACCCAGTACTTC
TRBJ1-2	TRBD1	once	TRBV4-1	CASSQDNSGGIRGYGYTF	TGCGCCAGCAGCCAAGATAATTCAGGGGGGATTCGGGGCTATGGCTACACCTTC